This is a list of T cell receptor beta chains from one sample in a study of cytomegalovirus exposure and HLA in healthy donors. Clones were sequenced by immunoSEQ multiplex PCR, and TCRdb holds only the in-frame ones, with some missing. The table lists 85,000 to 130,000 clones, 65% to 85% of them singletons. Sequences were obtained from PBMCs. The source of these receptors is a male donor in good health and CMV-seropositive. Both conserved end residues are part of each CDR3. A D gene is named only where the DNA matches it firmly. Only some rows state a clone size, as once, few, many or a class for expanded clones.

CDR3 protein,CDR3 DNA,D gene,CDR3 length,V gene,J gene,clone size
CASSPDSNYGYTF,TGTGCCAGCAGCCCGGACAGTAACTATGGCTACACCTTC,-,13,TRBV7-2,TRBJ1-2,-
CASSLSLKPGELFF,TGTGCCAGCAGCTTGTCTCTAAAACCCGGGGAGCTGTTTTTT,-,14,TRBV5-4,TRBJ2-2,-
CASSPTDRSNNEQFF,TGTGCCAGCAGCCCAACGGACAGGTCTAACAATGAGCAGTTCTTC,TRBD1,15,TRBV7-2,TRBJ2-1,-
CASSQDRGSYEQYF,TGCGCCAGCAGCCAAGACAGGGGATCCTACGAGCAGTACTTC,-,14,TRBV4-3,TRBJ2-7,-
CASSFPGDTQYF,TGTGCCAGCAGCTTCCCGGGAGATACGCAGTATTTT,-,12,TRBV5-4,TRBJ2-3,-
CASSQGGTGKGYGYTF,TGCGCCAGCAGCCAAGGTGGGACAGGGAAAGGCTATGGCTACACCTTC,TRBD1,16,TRBV4-1,TRBJ1-2,-
CASTPSGQGSYGYTF,TGTGCCAGCACCCCCTCGGGACAGGGTAGCTATGGCTACACCTTC,TRBD1,15,TRBV6-4,TRBJ1-2,-
CASSQERRTNYGYTF,TGCGCCAGCAGCCAAGAGAGGCGGACTAACTATGGCTACACCTTC,-,15,TRBV4-3,TRBJ1-2,few
CASSLTGFGYTF,TGTGCCAGCAGCTTGACAGGTTTCGGCTACACCTTC,-,12,TRBV7-9,TRBJ1-2,-
CASSGSDRVNEKLFF,TGTGCCAGCAGTGGTTCGGACAGGGTAAATGAAAAACTGTTTTTT,TRBD1,15,TRBV28,TRBJ1-4,-
CASSVEQNTGELFF,TGTGCCAGCAGCGTAGAACAGAACACCGGGGAGCTGTTTTTT,-,14,TRBV9,TRBJ2-2,-
CAWTRGHYEQYF,TGTGCCTGGACCAGGGGGCACTACGAGCAGTACTTC,TRBD1,12,TRBV30,TRBJ2-7,few
CASMRVGLPNQPQHF,TGTGCCAGCATGAGGGTAGGCTTGCCCAATCAGCCCCAGCATTTT,-,15,TRBV28,TRBJ1-5,-
CASSDLAGGLDADTQYF,TGTGCCAGCAGTGACTTAGCGGGAGGGCTTGATGCAGATACGCAGTATTTT,TRBD2,17,TRBV6-1,TRBJ2-3,-
CASSYLRGRDYEQYF,TGTGCCAGCAGTTACCTCAGGGGACGAGACTACGAGCAGTACTTC,-,15,TRBV6-5,TRBJ2-7,-
CASSQESSGSGNEQFF,TGCGCCAGCAGCCAAGAATCTAGCGGGAGTGGCAATGAGCAGTTCTTC,TRBD2,16,TRBV4-1,TRBJ2-1,-
CASNKREGSDTQYF,TGCGCCAGCAATAAGCGGGAGGGTTCAGATACGCAGTATTTT,TRBD2,14,TRBV10-1,TRBJ2-3,-
CASSQEKTSGVRVRETQYF,TGCGCCAGCAGCCAAGAAAAGACTAGCGGGGTTCGGGTGAGAGAGACCCAGTACTTC,TRBD2,19,TRBV4-1,TRBJ2-5,-
CASSQNGVLKGNTIYF,TGTGCCAGCAGCCAGAACGGGGTCCTAAAGGGAAACACCATATATTTT,-,16,TRBV4-2,TRBJ1-3,-
CASTGQGEDEQYF,TGTGCCTCGACGGGTCAAGGGGAAGACGAGCAGTACTTC,-,13,TRBV30,TRBJ2-7,-
CASSEFGANYGYTF,TGTGCCAGCAGCGAGTTCGGAGCTAACTATGGCTACACCTTC,-,14,TRBV9,TRBJ1-2,few
CASSQGRRWGDIQYF,TGCGCCAGCAGCCAAGGGCGAAGGTGGGGGGACATTCAGTACTTC,-,15,TRBV4-3,TRBJ2-4,-
CAWRLDRAITEAFF,TGTGCCTGGAGACTGGACAGGGCGATCACTGAAGCTTTCTTT,TRBD1,14,TRBV30,TRBJ1-1,few
CASSSFSGGDEQFF,TGTGCCAGCAGCTCTTTTAGCGGGGGGGATGAGCAGTTCTTC,TRBD2,14,TRBV7-3,TRBJ2-1,once